This T cell receptor beta chain was sequenced in a study of blood T cells in healthy people across ages. Drawing of peripheral blood yielded ten milliliters from each donor. This clonotype was seen only a few times. It was with a sample-barcoded 5' primer and a J-beta primer mix that a second PCR of roughly 7 to 12 cycles was run. MiXCR, run by TCRdb on the 5' RACE reads, gives a single entry per CDR3 protein. This table holds 950,000 to 1,200,000 distinct CDR3 sequences, more than 30% found once. V gave up 6 bases and J gave up 15 bases; unmatched junction bases: 6. The length of the CDR3 is 12 residues. Germline V gene sequence: CDR1 MNHEY, CDR2 SMNVEV (reference sequence).

This sequence was found in a young man in good health. Sample: blood. The gene calls are TRBV27 and TRBJ2-1, with 12 bases identical to TRBD2. CDR3: CASRPSGGAVFF. The CDR3 nucleotides are TGTGCCAGCAGACCTAGCGGGGGGGCTGTGTTCTTC.